This T cell receptor (beta chain) derives from a study of regulatory T cells in long-lasting Graves disease. Study-level background: Antithyroid drugs had been given to newly diagnosed Graves' patients for under 3 months.

This CDR3 region has 14 residues. Between the trimmed V and J ends, which lost 5 bases and 6 bases, there was a span of 17 bases. Germline loops: CDR1 MDHEN, CDR2 SYDVKM. Time point specified: newly diagnosed GD, antithyroid drugs for less than 3 months. RNA isolated from PBMCs was used to make the TCR library. This clonotype came up many times. Libraries of TCR beta came from iRepertoire HTBI primers plus Arm-PCR of CDR3 regions. Each CDR3 protein is one row after TCRdb ran MiXCR on the multiplex PCR reads. The data show roughly 610,000 distinct CDR3 sequences, around 17% seen once. The data were also submitted as part of a second study, on T cells in Graves' hyperthyroidism and ophthalmopathy. That paper adds: A 13 V-J model separated ophthalmopathy from stable hyperthyroidism.

The rearrangement joins TRBV28 to TRBJ2-7; D gene ambiguous. The material was peripheral blood mononuclear cells (PBMCs), obtained at new diagnosis, from a patient treated with antithyroid drugs. The sequence came from a woman in her 30s with Graves disease. CDR3 coding DNA: TGTGCCAGCAGTATCCCAGTCATCCCAGCCGAGCAGTACTTC. Protein sequence: CASSIPVIPAEQYF.